The rows below give T cell receptor beta chains drawn from one sample of a study of response to subunit inactivated influenza vaccine. In TCRdb, the RT-PCR reads were re-called with MiXCR into one record per CDR3 protein. The table has fewer than 550,000 distinct CDR3 sequences, over 25% seen once. The starting material was CD4+ T cells sorted from PBMCs, obtained 4 to 6 days after vaccination. Every receptor here comes from a man aged 50-59 years who received an inactivated influenza vaccine. The CDR3 runs from the conserved cysteine through the conserved F or W. Each record gives: V gene, CDR3 protein.

V: TRBV12-3/TRBV12-4
CDR3: CASSFMETQYF

V: TRBV6-5
CDR3: CASSYSTANQPQHF

V: TRBV20-1
CDR3: CSARSGTGDRETQYF

V: TRBV7-2
CDR3: CASSSLRGDSYNEQFF

V: TRBV15
CDR3: CATSSSFSPSRMNTEAFF

V: TRBV28
CDR3: CASSLLSGSTDTQYF

V: TRBV3-1
CDR3: CASSQSGTSGSRQYF

V: TRBV7-9
CDR3: CASSLVSNEQYF

V: TRBV4-3
CDR3: CASSLVRQGEQYF

V: TRBV20-1
CDR3: CSARSGSPLHF

V: TRBV5-1
CDR3: CASSLATGSQETQYF

V: TRBV4-2
CDR3: CASSQGGAYSNQPQHF

V: TRBV28
CDR3: CASSSPGGTSYNEQFF

V: TRBV6-2/TRBV6-3
CDR3: CASFSGSSYNEQFF

V: TRBV5-5
CDR3: CASSLYAGEGTQYF